What follows are 13 T cell receptor beta chains derived from one specimen sequenced in a study of control samples from healthy donors and cancer patients. Assay: immunoSEQ multiplex PCR; the TCRdb copy retains only in-frame clones and omits some. Of about 98,000 clones listed, about 80% were seen once; the top ten hold roughly a tenth. Source material: blood. All receptors come from a woman aged 25 to 39 in good health.

This clone was detected once. This chain uses TRBV18 with TRBJ1-4, with TRBD1 as a possible D gene (6 bases). Between the trimmed V and J ends, which lost 4 bases and 0 bases, there was a span of 12 bases. The CDR3 consists of 16 residues. Germline CDR1 KGHSH, CDR2 LQKENI. The CDR3 nucleotides read TGTGCCAGCTCACTAGGACAGTCTGCAACTAATGAAAAACTGTTTTTT. Translating gives CASSLGQSATNEKLFF.

The J gene is TRBJ1-4, the V gene TRBV19, with 8 bases identical to TRBD1. The CDR3 spans 18 residues. The germline V gene has CDR1 LNHDA and CDR2 SQIVND (reference sequence). V lost 3 bases and J lost 7; bases outside the gene matches: 16. The CDR3 is CASSIDRRFTGQVEKLFF. The CDR3 nucleotides read TGTGCCAGTAGTATCGATCGCCGGTTTACGGGACAGGTTGAAAAACTGTTTTTT.

The count of this clone is one. The rearrangement links TRBV12-3 or TRBV12-4 to TRBJ1-2, with a weak D call TRBD1 (5 bases). The CDR3 is 12 residues long. Deletions cut 6 bases from V and 12 bases from J, with 17 bases between. Here the CDR3 DNA reads TGTGCCAGCAGCGGCGCAGGGCAGGGTGACACCTTC. Encoded protein: CASSGAGQGDTF.

This clone was detected only a few times. The chain joins TRBV18 to TRBJ1-1, with TRBD1 as a possible D gene (5 bases). Per the germline V gene, CDR1 is KGHSH and CDR2 is LQKENI. The CDR3 is 13 amino acids. V shed 3 bases and J shed 6 bases, with 11 bases lying between them. The CDR3 here is CASSPLVGAEAFF. CDR3 sequence (DNA): TGTGCCAGCTCACCTCTAGTAGGGGCTGAAGCTTTCTTT.

The J gene is TRBJ2-7, the V gene TRBV6-2 or TRBV6-3, with D possibly matching TRBD1 (6 bases). The V end was cut by 2 bases, the J end by 3 bases, with 11 bases between. The CDR3 contains 14 residues. Germline CDR1 MNHEY, CDR2 SVGEGT. CDR3 sequence (DNA): TGTGCCAGCAGTTACCTGAGCAGGGGCTACGAGCAGTACTTC. Amino acids: CASSYLSRGYEQYF.

J is TRBJ1-2 and V is TRBV6-5; D is unclear. Germline CDR1 is MNHEY and CDR2 is SVGAGI. The CDR3 loop spans 14 amino acids. The ends were cut back, 6 bases at V and 6 bases at J, with 17 bases in the middle. The DNA of the CDR3 is TGTGCCAGCAGCTTAACCCAGCCAGTCGATGGCTACACCTTC. Amino acids: CASSLTQPVDGYTF.

The chain recombines TRBV4-2 with TRBJ1-4; D is unresolved. Germline V gives CDR1 LGHNA, CDR2 YNFKEQ. The V end was cut by 0 bases, the J end by 5 bases, with 10 bases between. The CDR3 spans 15 residues. CDR3 protein: CASSQEGGSNEKLFF. The CDR3 coding sequence is TGTGCCAGCAGCCAAGAGGGCGGTTCGAATGAAAAACTGTTTTTT.

This sequence joins TRBV5-1 and TRBJ2-1, with unresolved D. CDR1 SGHRS and CDR2 YFSETQ come from the germline V gene. The CDR3 covers 11 residues. Trimming cost V 1 base and J 9 bases, with 5 bases left between them. CDR3 residues: CASSLYGEQFF. In nucleotides, the CDR3 is TGCGCCAGCAGCTTGTACGGTGAGCAGTTCTTC.

The chain carries TRBV4-3 and TRBJ2-3, with 7 bases identical to TRBD1. This CDR3 is 15 amino acids long. Germline loops: CDR1 LGHNA, CDR2 YSLEER. V lost 1 base to trimming and J lost 4 bases; unmatched junction nucleotides: 5. CDR3 DNA sequence: TGCGCCAGCAGCCAAGTCGGGCAGGGGGCAGATACGCAGTATTTT. Amino acid sequence: CASSQVGQGADTQYF.

The rearrangement links TRBV11-2 to TRBJ1-6, with D unclear. V lost 7 bases to trimming and J lost 8 bases, with 15 bases between them. This CDR3 has 14 amino acids. The germline V gene encodes CDR1 SGHAT and CDR2 FQNNGV. CDR3 sequence reads: CASTPLKVDSPLHF. The CDR3 coding sequence is TGTGCCAGCACCCCACTAAAGGTGGATTCACCCCTCCACTTT.

This clone was seen once. The chain employs TRBV24-1 and TRBJ2-6; 8 bases match TRBD1. The germline CDR1 and CDR2 sequences are KGHDR and SFDVKD. The CDR3 is 19 residues long. Trimming cost V 2 bases and J 1 base; bases outside gene matches: 9. The DNA of the CDR3 is TGTGCCACCAGTGATTCGTCCAGGGGGCGCGAATCTGGGGCCAACGTCCTGACTTTC. Protein product: CATSDSSRGRESGANVLTF.

The rearrangement uses TRBV3-1 (or the pseudogene TRBV3-2) and TRBJ2-2, with D possibly TRBD2 on 5 matching bases. Germline V lookup: CDR1 LGHDT, CDR2 YNNKEL (reference sequence). The V end was cut by 6 bases, the J end by 3 bases, with 11 bases between. This CDR3 contains 14 residues. CDR3 sequence reads: CASRRNGDTGELFF. The CDR3 DNA is TGTGCCAGCAGACGTAACGGGGACACCGGGGAGCTGTTTTTT.

The chain employs TRBV10-2 and TRBJ1-1; D might be TRBD1 (6 bases). The CDR3 spans 12 residues. Per germline, CDR1 WSHSY and CDR2 SAAADI. CDR3 nucleotides: TGCGTTGCTCAGACAGGGAACACTGAAGCTTTCTTT. Its protein is CVAQTGNTEAFF.